This T cell receptor beta chain was captured by sequencing in a study of CD8 T cells in Susac syndrome. Study overall: There were roughly six sequenced Susac syndrome patients with active disease and fewer than 10 in remission.

After extraction with the RNeasy kit, about 0.5 to 1 ug of the RNA was reverse transcribed using random hexamers. Each CDR3 protein is one row after TCRdb ran MiXCR on the immunoSEQ multiplex PCR reads. The table has more than 100,000 distinct CDR3 sequences, 96% seen once. The germline V and J ends were trimmed by 10 bases and 7 bases, with 19 bases remaining between them. Germline loops: CDR1 KGHDR, CDR2 SFDVKD. CDR3 length: 14 residues. Bulk CD8+ and CD4+ cells came from magnetic negative isolation; CD8+ TEMRA by FACS. The sequenced material came from CD4+ T cells from PBMCs. V and J are TRBV24-1 and TRBJ1-5; D is undetermined. The sequence was collected from a human donor with Susac syndrome. DNA for the CDR3: TGTGCCACTTCGCAGGCGACCGTAGGCCAGCCCCAGCATTTT. Translating gives CATSQATVGQPQHF.